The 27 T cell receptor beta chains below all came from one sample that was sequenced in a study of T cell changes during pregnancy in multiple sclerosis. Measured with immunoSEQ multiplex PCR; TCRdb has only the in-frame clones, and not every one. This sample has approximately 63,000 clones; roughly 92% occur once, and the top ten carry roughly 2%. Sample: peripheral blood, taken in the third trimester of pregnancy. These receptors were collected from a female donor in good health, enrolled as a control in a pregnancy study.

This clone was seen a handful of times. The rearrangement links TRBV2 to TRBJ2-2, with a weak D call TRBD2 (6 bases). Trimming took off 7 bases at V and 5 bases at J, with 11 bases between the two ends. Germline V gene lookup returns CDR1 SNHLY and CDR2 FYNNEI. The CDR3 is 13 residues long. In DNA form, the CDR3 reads TGTGCCAGCAAGGCCCGGGAGACCGGGGAGCTGTTTTTT. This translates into CASKARETGELFF. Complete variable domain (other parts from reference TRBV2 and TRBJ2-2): EPEVTQTPSHQVTQMGQEVILRCVPISNHLYFYWYRQILGQKVEFLVSFYNNEISEKSEIFDDQFSVERPDGSNFTLKIRSTKLEDSAMYFCASKARETGELFFGEGSRLTVL.

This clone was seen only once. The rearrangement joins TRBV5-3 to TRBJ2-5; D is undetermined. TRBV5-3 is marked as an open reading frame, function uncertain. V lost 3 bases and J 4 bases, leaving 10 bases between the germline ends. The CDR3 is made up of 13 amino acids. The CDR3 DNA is TGTGCCAGAAGCTCCCGGTATTCAGAGACCCAGTACTTC. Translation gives CARSSRYSETQYF.

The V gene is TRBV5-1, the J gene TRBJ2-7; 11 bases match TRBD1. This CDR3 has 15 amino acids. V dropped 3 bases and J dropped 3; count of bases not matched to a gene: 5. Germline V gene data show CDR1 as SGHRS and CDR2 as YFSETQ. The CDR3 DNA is TGCGCCAGCAGCTACCACGGGACAGGGGGCTACGAGCAGTACTTC. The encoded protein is CASSYHGTGGYEQYF.

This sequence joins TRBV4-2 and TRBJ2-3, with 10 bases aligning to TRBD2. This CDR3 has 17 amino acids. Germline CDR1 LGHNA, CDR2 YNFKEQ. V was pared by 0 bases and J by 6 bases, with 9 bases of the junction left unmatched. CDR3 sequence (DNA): TGTGCCAGCAGCCAAGAGCAAGCGGGAGGGCCTGTGGATACGCAGTATTTT. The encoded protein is CASSQEQAGGPVDTQYF.

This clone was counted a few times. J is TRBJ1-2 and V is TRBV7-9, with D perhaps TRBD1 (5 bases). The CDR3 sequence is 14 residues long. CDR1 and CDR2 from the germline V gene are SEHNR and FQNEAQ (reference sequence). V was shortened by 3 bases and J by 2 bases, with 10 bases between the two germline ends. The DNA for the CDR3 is TGTGCCAGCAGCTTCAGCGGGGGGAACTATGGCTACACCTTC. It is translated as CASSFSGGNYGYTF.

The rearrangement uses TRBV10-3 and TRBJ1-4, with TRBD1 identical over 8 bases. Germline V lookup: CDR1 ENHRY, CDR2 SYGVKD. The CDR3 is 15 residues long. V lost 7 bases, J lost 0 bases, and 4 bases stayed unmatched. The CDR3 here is CAINVTGATNEKLFF. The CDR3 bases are TGTGCCATCAACGTGACAGGGGCAACTAATGAAAAACTGTTTTTT.

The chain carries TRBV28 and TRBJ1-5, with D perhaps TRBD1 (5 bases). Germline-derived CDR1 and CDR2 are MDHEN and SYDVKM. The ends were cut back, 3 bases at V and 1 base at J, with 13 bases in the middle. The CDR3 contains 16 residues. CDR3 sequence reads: CASSFYQGISNQPQHF. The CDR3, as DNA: TGTGCCAGCAGTTTTTATCAGGGTATAAGCAATCAGCCCCAGCATTTT.

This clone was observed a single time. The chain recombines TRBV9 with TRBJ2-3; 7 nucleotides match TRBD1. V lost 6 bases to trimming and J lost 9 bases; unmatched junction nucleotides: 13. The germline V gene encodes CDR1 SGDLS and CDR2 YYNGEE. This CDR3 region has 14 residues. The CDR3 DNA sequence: TGTGCCAGCACCACCGGGACAGCATCAGTCACGCAGTATTTT. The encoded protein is CASTTGTASVTQYF.

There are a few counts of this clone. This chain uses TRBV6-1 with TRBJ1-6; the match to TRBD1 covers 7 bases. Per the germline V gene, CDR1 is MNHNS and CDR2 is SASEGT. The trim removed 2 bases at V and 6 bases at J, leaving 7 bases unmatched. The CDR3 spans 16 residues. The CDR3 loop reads CASSEFDRALNSPLHF. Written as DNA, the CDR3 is TGTGCCAGCAGTGAATTCGACAGGGCACTTAATTCACCCCTCCACTTT.

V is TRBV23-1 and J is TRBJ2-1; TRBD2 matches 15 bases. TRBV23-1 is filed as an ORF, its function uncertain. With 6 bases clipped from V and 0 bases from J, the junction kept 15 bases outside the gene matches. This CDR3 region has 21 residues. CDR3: CASRPGTSGRPQSSSYNEQFF. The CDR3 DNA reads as TGCGCCAGCAGGCCCGGGACTAGCGGGAGGCCACAATCTAGCTCCTACAATGAGCAGTTCTTC.

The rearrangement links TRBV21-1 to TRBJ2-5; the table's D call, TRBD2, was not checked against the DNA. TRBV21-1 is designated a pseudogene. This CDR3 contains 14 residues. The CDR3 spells CASSREGARETQYF. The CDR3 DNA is TGTGCCAGCAGCCGGGAGGGGGCCCGGGAGACCCAGTACTTC.

CDR3 residues: CSVRQGWGYTF. DNA for the CDR3: TGCAGCGTTCGACAGGGGTGGGGCTACACCTTC. The chain recombines TRBV29-1 with TRBJ1-2; TRBD1 agrees at 8 bases. The CDR3 length is 11 residues. The germline V gene encodes CDR1 SQVTM and CDR2 ANQGSEA. V lost 5 bases and J lost 8; bases outside the gene matches: 4.

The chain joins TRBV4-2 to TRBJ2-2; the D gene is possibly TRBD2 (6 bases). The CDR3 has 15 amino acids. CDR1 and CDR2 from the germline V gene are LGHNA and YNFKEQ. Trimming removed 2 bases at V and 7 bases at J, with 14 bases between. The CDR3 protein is CASSQSQVGGGELFF. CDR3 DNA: TGTGCCAGCAGCCAAAGCCAGGTGGGAGGCGGGGAGCTGTTTTTT.

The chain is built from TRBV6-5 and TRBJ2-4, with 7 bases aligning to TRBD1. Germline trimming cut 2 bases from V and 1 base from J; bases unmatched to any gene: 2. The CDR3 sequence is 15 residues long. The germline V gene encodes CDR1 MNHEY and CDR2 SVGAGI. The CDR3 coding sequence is TGTGCCAGCAGTTACCTACAGGGGGCCAAAAACATTCAGTACTTC. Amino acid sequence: CASSYLQGAKNIQYF.

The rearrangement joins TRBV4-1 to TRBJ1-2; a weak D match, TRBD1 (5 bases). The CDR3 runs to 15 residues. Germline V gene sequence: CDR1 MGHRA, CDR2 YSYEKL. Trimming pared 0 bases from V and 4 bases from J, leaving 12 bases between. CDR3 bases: TGCGCCAGCAGCCAAGACGGCGGGGCAGGCTATGGCTACACCTTC. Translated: CASSQDGGAGYGYTF.

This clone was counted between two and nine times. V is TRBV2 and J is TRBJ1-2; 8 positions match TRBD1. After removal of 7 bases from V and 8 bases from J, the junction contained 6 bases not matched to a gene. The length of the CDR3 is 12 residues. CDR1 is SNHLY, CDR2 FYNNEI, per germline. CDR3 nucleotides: TGTGCCAGCATCCGGGACAGGCCCGGCTACACCTTC. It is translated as CASIRDRPGYTF.

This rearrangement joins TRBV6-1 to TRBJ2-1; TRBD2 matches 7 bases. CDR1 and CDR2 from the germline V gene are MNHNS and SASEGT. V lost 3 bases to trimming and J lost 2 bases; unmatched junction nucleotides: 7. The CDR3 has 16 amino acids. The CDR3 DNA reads TGTGCCAGCAGTGAGTTCGGCGGGAGCACCTACAATGAGCAGTTCTTC. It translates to CASSEFGGSTYNEQFF.

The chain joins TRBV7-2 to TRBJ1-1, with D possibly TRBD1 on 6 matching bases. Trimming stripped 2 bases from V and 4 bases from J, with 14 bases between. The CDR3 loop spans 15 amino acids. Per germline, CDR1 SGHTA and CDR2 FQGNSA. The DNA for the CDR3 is TGTGCCAGCAGCTTAAAGGCAGGGGTGGGCACTGAAGCTTTCTTT. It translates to CASSLKAGVGTEAFF.

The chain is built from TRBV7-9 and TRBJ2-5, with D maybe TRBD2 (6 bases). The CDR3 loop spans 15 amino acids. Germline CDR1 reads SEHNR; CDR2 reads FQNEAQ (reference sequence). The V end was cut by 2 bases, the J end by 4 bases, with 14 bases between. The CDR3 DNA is TGTGCCAGCAGCTTACAGCGCTCGCGGGGAGAGACCCAGTACTTC. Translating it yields CASSLQRSRGETQYF. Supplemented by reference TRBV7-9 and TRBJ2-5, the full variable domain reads DTGVSQNPRHKITKRGQNVTFRCDPISEHNRLYWYRQTLGQGPEFLTYFQNEAQLEKSRLLSDRFSAERPKGSFSTLEIQRTEQGDSAMYLCASSLQRSRGETQYFGPGTRLLVL.

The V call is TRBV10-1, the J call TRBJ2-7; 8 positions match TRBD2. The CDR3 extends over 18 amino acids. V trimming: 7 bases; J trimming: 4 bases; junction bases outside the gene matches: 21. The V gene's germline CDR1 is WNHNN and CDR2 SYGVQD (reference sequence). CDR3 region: CASIPPRVAGTEHYEQYF. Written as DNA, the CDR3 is TGCGCCAGCATCCCCCCCCGGGTAGCGGGGACCGAACATTACGAGCAGTACTTC.

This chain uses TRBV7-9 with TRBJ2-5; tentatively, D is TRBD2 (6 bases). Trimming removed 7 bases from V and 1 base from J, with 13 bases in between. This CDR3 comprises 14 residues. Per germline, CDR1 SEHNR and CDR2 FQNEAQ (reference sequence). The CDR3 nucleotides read TGTGCCAGCACCGATGGGACTTTCCAAGAGACCCAGTACTTC. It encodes CASTDGTFQETQYF.

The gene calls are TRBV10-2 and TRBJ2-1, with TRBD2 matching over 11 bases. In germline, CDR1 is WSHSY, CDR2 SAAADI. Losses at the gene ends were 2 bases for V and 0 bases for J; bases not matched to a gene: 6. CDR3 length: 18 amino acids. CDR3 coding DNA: TGCGCCAGCAGTGAGCTCTTAGCGGGAGGGGGCTCCTACAATGAGCAGTTCTTC. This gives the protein CASSELLAGGGSYNEQFF.

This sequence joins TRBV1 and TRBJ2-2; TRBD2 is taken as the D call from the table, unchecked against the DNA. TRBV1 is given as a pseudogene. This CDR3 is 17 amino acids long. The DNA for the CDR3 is TGCACCAGCAGCCAAGTCTTCCGGGACTCCAACACCGGGGAGCTGTTTTTT. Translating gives CTSSQVFRDSNTGELFF.

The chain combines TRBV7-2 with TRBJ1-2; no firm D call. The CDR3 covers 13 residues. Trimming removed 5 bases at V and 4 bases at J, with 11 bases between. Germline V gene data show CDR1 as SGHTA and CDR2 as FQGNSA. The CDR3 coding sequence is TGTGCCAGCAGCCTCCCCTCCGGCTATGGCTACACCTTC. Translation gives CASSLPSGYGYTF.

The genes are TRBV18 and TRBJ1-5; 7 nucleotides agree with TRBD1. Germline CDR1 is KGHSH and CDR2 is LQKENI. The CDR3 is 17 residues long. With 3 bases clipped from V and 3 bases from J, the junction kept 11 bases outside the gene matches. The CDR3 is CASSPPSGGQNNQPQHF. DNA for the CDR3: TGTGCCAGCTCACCTCCGTCAGGGGGACAGAACAATCAGCCCCAGCATTTT.

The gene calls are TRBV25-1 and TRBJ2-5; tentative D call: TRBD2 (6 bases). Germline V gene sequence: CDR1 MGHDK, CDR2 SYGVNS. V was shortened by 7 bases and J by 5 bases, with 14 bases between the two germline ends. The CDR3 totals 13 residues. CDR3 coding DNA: TGTGCCAGCATGTTAGGAGGGAGGGAGACCCAGTACTTC. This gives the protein CASMLGGRETQYF.

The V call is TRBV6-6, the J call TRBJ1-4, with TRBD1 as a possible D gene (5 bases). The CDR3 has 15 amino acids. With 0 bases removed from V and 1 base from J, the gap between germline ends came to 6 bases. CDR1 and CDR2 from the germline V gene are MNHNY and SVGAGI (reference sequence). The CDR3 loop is CASSYSGQTNEKLFF. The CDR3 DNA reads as TGTGCCAGCAGTTACTCGGGGCAAACTAATGAAAAACTGTTTTTT.